The 9 T cell receptor beta chains below come from one sample, sequenced in a study of CD8 T cells in Susac syndrome. Random-hexamer reverse transcription was applied to about 0.5 to 1 ug RNA. TCRdb processed the immunoSEQ multiplex PCR reads anew with MiXCR; each CDR3 protein has one entry. The table records a few hundred thousand distinct CDR3 sequences, 85% to 95% of them present only once. Sample: CD4+ T cells from PBMCs. The receptors come from a human donor with multiple sclerosis.

The genes are TRBV10-3 and TRBJ2-3, with 14 bases lining up with TRBD2. From germline, CDR1 is ENHRY and CDR2 SYGVKD. Trimming cost V 7 bases and J 2 bases; bases outside gene matches: 8. CDR3 size: 17 residues. The CDR3 region has the DNA TGTGCCATCACATCGGGACTAGCGGGAGCAACCACAGATACGCAGTATTTT. Protein: CAITSGLAGATTDTQYF.

The chain links TRBV25-1 to TRBJ1-5; D ambiguous. Looked up from germline, CDR1 is MGHDK and CDR2 is SYGVNS. V dropped 11 bases and J dropped 0 bases, with 23 bases sitting between them. The CDR3 length is 17 residues. CDR3 region: CAPHSTSLHLSNQPQHF. The DNA for the CDR3 is TGTGCCCCCCACAGTACATCTCTGCACCTTAGCAATCAGCCCCAGCATTTT.

This rearrangement joins TRBV19 to TRBJ2-1, with 13 bases lining up with TRBD2. V was clipped by 7 bases and J by 6 bases; unmatched bases: 6. CDR1 is LNHDA, CDR2 SQIVND, per germline (reference sequence). This CDR3 spans 15 amino acids. CDR3 sequence reads: CASTPRTSGGNEQFF. In nucleotides, the CDR3 is TGTGCCAGTACCCCAAGGACTAGCGGGGGCAATGAGCAGTTCTTC.

This chain links TRBV4-2 with TRBJ1-2; 9 bases match TRBD1. The trim removed 0 bases at V and 4 bases at J, leaving 9 bases unmatched. CDR3 length: 17 amino acids. From germline, CDR1 is LGHNA and CDR2 YNFKEQ. This chain's CDR3 is CASSQEQGARRLYGYTF. In nucleotides, the CDR3 is TGTGCCAGCAGCCAAGAACAGGGGGCGCGGCGCCTCTATGGCTACACCTTC.

This chain uses TRBV27 with TRBJ2-3, with 9 bases fitting TRBD2. Germline V CDR1 and CDR2: MNHEY, SMNVEV (reference sequence). The J segment lost 1 base and the V segment lost 6 bases, leaving 8 bases of the junction unmatched. The CDR3 runs to 16 residues. In DNA form, the CDR3 reads TGTGCCAGCAGGCTGTTAGAGCGGGGGGGCACAGATACGCAGTATTTT. Protein: CASRLLERGGTDTQYF.

The V gene is TRBV6-6, the J gene TRBJ2-4; the D gene is possibly TRBD2 (6 bases). V was shortened by 7 bases and J by 8 bases, with 18 bases between the two germline ends. Germline V gene sequence: CDR1 MNHNY, CDR2 SVGAGI (reference sequence). The CDR3 spans 14 residues. The CDR3, as DNA: TGTGCCAGCATAGATGTGGGGGGATATGACATTCAGTACTTC. It specifies CASIDVGGYDIQYF.

Turning to this clonotype: A junction end diverges from the germline sequence, so it may reflect a read error. The rearrangement joins TRBV4-1 to TRBJ2-4; 14 bases agree with TRBD2. The CDR3 totals 14 residues. Germline CDR1 is MGHRA and CDR2 is YSYEKL. The CDR3 bases are TGCGCCAGCAGCCAGCCCGGGACTAGCGGGGGAACGGACTTC. It encodes CASSQPGTSGGTDF.

The chain carries TRBV29-1 and TRBJ1-2; D not certain. CDR1 and CDR2 from the germline V gene are SQVTM and ANQGSEA. The CDR3 is 14 amino acids. Trimming took 3 bases from V and 8 from J, leaving 19 bases between them. CDR3 DNA: TGCAGCGTTGATGAATCCTCTTCGTCTGAGGGCTACACCTTC. Its protein is CSVDESSSSEGYTF.

The gene calls are TRBV7-9 and TRBJ2-3; D remains ambiguous. Germline V gene lookup returns CDR1 SEHNR and CDR2 FQNEAQ (reference sequence). CDR3 length equals 17 residues. Trimming left V 5 bases short and J 0 bases short, with 18 bases between. Here the CDR3 reads CASSKNRFPTSTDTQYF. CDR3 DNA sequence: TGTGCCAGCAGCAAAAACAGATTTCCAACTAGCACAGATACGCAGTATTTT.